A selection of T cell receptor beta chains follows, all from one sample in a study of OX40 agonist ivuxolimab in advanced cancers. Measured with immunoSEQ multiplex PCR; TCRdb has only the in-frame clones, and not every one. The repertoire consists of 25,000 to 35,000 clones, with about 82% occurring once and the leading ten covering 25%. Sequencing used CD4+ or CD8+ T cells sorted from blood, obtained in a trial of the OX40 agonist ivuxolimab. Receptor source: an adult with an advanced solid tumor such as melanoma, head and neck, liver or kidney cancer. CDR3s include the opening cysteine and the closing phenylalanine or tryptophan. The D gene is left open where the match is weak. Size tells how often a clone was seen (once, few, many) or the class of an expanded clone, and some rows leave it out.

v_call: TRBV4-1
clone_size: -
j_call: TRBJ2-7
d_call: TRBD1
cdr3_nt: TGCGCCAGCAGCCAAGGGACAGGGGCCGGCGAGCAGTACTTC
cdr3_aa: CASSQGTGAGEQYF

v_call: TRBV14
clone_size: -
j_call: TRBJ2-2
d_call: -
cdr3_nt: TGTGCCAGCAGCGCACTTGTCACCGGGGAGCTGTTTTTT
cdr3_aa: CASSALVTGELFF

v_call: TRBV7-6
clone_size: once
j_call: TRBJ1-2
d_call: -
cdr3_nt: TGTGCCAGCAGCTTAGGCTCTCATGGCTACACCTTC
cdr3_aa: CASSLGSHGYTF

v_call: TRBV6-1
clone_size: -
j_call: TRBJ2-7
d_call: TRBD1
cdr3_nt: TGTGCCAGCGGATCGTGGACAGGGAACTACGAGCAGTACTTC
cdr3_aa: CASGSWTGNYEQYF

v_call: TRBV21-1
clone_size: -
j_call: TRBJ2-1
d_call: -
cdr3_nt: TGTGCCAGCAGCAAAGCGGGACTAGCGTACCACAATGAGCAGTTCTTC
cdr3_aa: CASSKAGLAYHNEQFF

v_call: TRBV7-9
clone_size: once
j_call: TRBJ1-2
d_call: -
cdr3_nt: TGTGCCAGCAGCTTAGGGTCAGGCCCCCACTATGGCTACACCTTC
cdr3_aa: CASSLGSGPHYGYTF

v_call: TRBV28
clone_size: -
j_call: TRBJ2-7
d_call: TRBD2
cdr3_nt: TGTGCCAGCACTAGCGGAGGGGAGAACCATTACGAGCAGTACTTC
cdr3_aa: CASTSGGENHYEQYF

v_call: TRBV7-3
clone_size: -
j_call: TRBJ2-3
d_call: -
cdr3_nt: TGTGCCAGCAGCTTACGTCCGCAGGCTGATTTACGCACAGATACGCAGTATTTT
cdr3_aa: CASSLRPQADLRTDTQYF

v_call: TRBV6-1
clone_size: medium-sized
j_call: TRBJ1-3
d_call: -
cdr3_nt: TGTGCCAGCAGTGAAGATCGGAACTCTGGAAACACCATATATTTT
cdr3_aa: CASSEDRNSGNTIYF

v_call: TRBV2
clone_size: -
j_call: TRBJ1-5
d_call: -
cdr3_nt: TGCGCCAGCAGTGAATTGGGGTATCAGCCCCAGCATTTT
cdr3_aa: CASSELGYQPQHF

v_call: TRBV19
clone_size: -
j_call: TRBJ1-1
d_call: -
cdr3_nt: TGTGCCAGTAGTATAAGTTTGACAGCGAACACTGAAGCTTTCTTT
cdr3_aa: CASSISLTANTEAFF

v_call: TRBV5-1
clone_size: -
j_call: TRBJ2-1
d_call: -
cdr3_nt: TGCGCCAGCAGCTTTAGGGGTAATGAGCAGTTCTTC
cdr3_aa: CASSFRGNEQFF

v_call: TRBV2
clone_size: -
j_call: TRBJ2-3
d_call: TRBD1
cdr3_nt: TGTGCCAGCAAGGGGACAGGGAGAGATACGCAGTATTTT
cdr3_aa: CASKGTGRDTQYF

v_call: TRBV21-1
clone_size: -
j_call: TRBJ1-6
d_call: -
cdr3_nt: TGTGCCAGCAGCAAAGAGGAGGGGGAAGGGGGCTATAATTCACCCCTCCACTTT
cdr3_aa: CASSKEEGEGGYNSPLHF

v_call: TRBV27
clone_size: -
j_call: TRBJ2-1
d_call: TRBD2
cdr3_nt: TGTGCCAGCAGATTAGCGGGAGGGACCTACAATGAGCAGTTCTTC
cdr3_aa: CASRLAGGTYNEQFF

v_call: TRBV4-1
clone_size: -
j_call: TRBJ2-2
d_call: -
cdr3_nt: TGCGCCAGCAGCCAAACGGCATTGCGGGCGAACACCGGGGAGCTGTTTTTT
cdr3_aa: CASSQTALRANTGELFF

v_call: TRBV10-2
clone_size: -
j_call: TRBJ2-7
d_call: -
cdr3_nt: TGCGCCAGCAGTACCCACCCCACCCTACGCGAGCAGTACTTC
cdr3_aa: CASSTHPTLREQYF

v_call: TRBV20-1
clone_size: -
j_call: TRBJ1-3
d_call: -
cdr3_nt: TGCAGTGCTAGTCAGGGAAACACCATATATTTT
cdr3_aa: CSASQGNTIYF

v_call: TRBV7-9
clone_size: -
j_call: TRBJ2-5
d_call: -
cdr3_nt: TGTGCCAGCAGCTTATTCGGGGCCCAAGAGACCCAGTACTTC
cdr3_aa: CASSLFGAQETQYF

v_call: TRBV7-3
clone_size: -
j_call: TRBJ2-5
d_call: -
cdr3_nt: TGTGCCAGCAGTGACGGGAGAACGGAGACCCAGTACTTC
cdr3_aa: CASSDGRTETQYF

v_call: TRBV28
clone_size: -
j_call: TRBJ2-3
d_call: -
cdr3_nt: TGTGCCAGCAGTCTAGGGAGCCTCAGCACAGATACGCAGTATTTT
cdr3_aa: CASSLGSLSTDTQYF

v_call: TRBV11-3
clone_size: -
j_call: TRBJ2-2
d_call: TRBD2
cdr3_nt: TGTGCCAGCAGCTGGGACATAGCGGGAGCGAACACCGGGGAGCTGTTTTTT
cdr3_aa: CASSWDIAGANTGELFF

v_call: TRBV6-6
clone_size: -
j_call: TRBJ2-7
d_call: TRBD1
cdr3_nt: TGTGCCAGCAGTCAGGACGGGGGACAGGGGAACTACGAGCAGTACTTC
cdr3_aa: CASSQDGGQGNYEQYF

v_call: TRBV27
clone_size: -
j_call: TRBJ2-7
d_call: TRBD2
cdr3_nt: TGTGCCAGCAGTTACGCAGCGGGGGACACCTACGAGCAGTACTTC
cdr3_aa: CASSYAAGDTYEQYF

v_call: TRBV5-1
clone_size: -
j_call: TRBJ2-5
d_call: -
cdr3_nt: TGCGCCAGCAGCTTGTTCTACTCCCAAGAGACCCAGTACTTC
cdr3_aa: CASSLFYSQETQYF

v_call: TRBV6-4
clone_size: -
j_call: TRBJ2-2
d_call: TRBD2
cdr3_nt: TGTGCCAGCAGTGAGCTGGCGGGAGGGACCGGGGAGCTGTTTTTT
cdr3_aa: CASSELAGGTGELFF

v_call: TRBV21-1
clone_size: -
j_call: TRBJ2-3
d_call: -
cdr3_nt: TGTGCCAGCAGGCCCGGGGGCACAGATACGCAGTATTTT
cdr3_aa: CASRPGGTDTQYF

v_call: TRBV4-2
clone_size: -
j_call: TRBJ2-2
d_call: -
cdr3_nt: TGTGCCAGCAGCTACCGGGTAGGGGCGAACACCGGGGAGCTGTTTTTT
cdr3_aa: CASSYRVGANTGELFF

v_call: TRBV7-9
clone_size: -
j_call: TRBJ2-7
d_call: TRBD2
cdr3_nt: TGTGCCAGCAGCTTAGATATTGAGGGGAGGGTGTACGAGCAGTACTTC
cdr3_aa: CASSLDIEGRVYEQYF

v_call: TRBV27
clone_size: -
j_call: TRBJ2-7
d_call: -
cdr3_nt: TGTGCCAGCAGTTGGCAAGCTGGGGGGTACGAGCAGTACTTC
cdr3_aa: CASSWQAGGYEQYF

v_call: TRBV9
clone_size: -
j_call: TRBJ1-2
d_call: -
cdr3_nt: TGTGCCAGCAGCTATCGGTGGGTTGAGGTCTACACCTTC
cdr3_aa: CASSYRWVEVYTF

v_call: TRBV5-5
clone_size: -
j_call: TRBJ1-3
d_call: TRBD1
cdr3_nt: TGTGCCAGCAGCGCCGGGACAGGGCCCTACTCTGGAAACACCATATATTTT
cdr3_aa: CASSAGTGPYSGNTIYF

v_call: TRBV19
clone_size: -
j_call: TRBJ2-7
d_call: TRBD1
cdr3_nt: TGTGCCAGTAGCTGGGACAGGGCACCCTACGAGCAGTACTTC
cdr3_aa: CASSWDRAPYEQYF

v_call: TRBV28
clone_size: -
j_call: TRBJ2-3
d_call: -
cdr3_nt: TGTGCCAGCAGTACTCGGCACGAGCAAGGATTGGCAGATACGCAGTATTTT
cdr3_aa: CASSTRHEQGLADTQYF

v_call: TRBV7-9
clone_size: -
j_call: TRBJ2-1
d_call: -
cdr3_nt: TGTGCCAGCAGCGAGGACTACAATGAGCAGTTCTTC
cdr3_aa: CASSEDYNEQFF

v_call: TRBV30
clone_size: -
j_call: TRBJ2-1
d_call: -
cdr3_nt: TGTGCCTGGAGTGTACGGAATGAGCAGTTCTTC
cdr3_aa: CAWSVRNEQFF

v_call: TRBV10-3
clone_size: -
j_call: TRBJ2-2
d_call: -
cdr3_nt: TGTGCCATCAGTGACCTGAACACCGGGGAGCTGTTTTTT
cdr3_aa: CAISDLNTGELFF

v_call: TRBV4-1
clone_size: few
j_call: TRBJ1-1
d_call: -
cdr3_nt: TGCGCCAGCAGCCAAGAGTTGACAGCCACTGAAGCTTTCTTT
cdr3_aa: CASSQELTATEAFF

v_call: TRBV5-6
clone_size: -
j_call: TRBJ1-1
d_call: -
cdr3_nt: TGTGCCAGCAGCTTGCGAATGAACACTGAAGCTTTCTTT
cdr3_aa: CASSLRMNTEAFF

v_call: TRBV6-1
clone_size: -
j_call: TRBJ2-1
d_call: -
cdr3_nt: TGTGCCAGCAGTGAACCGATCGGAACCCCGGATGAGCAGTTCTTC
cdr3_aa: CASSEPIGTPDEQFF